The T cell receptor (beta chain) described here comes from a study of CD8 T cells in ankylosing spondylitis. Construction of TCR beta libraries was performed using quantitative 5'-RACE with molecular barcodes. In TCRdb, the 5' RACE reads were re-called with MiXCR into one record per CDR3 protein. The data contain about 540,000 distinct CDR3 sequences, 12% of them singletons. This clonotype was observed once. Its antigen remains unidentified. Study-level findings and limits: Both synovial fluid and blood in reactive arthritis had previously been reported to carry some motif variants. Disease-linked clones proved CD8+ and comparatively uncommon in peripheral blood. Significant enrichment of disease-linked clones was reportedly seen in matched ankylosing spondylitis synovial fluid. It appeared that ankylosing spondylitis blood was characterized by a TCR beta motif of under ten highly homologous variants.

This CDR3 region has 15 residues. Germline values: CDR1 SSHAT, CDR2 FNYEAQ (reference sequence). V lost 1 base and J lost 4, with 11 bases in between. The chain joins TRBV7-7 to TRBJ2-1, with D hard to call. This sequence was found in a male donor with ankylosing spondylitis. Sequencing input: blood, either unsorted or a sorted T cell fraction (not recorded which). CDR3 sequence reads: CASSLGLGQYNEQFF. As DNA, the CDR3 is TGTGCCAGCAGCTTAGGGCTCGGTCAGTACAATGAGCAGTTCTTC.